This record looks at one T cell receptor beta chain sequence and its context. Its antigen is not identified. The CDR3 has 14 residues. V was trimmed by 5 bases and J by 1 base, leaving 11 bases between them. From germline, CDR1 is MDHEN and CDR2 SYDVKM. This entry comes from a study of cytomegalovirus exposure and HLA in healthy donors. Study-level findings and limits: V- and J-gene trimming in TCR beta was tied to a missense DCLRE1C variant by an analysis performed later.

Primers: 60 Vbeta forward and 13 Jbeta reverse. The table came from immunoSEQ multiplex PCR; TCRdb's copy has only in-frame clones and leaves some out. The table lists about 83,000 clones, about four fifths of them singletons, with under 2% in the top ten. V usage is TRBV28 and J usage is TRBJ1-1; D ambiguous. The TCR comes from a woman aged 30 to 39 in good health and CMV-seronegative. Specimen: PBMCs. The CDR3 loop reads CASSVVGANTEAFF. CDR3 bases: TGTGCCAGCAGTGTCGTCGGAGCGAACACTGAAGCTTTCTTT. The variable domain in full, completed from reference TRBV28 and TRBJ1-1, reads DVKVTQSSRYLVKRTGEKVFLECVQDMDHENMFWYRQDPGLGLRLIYFSYDVKMKEKGDIPEGYSVSREKKERFSLILESASTNQTSMYLCASSVVGANTEAFFGQGTRLTVV.